These T cell receptor beta chains were read from a single sample in a study of OX40 agonist ivuxolimab in advanced cancers. Repertoires were generated with immunoSEQ multiplex PCR, while TCRdb's copy carries only in-frame clones and drops some. The sample lists about 89,000 clones; just over 90% were seen once. The sequenced sample was CD4+ or CD8+ T cells sorted from blood, obtained in a trial of the OX40 agonist ivuxolimab. The receptors were gathered from an adult with an advanced solid tumor such as melanoma, head and neck, liver or kidney cancer. The CDR3 runs from the conserved cysteine through the conserved F or W. The D gene is left open where the match is weak. Where a row states a size, it is once, few, many or the class of an expanded clone; other rows omit it.

TRBV5-4	-	-	TRBJ1-1	CASSPRAGGYTEAFF	TGTGCCAGCAGCCCCAGGGCGGGGGGTTACACTGAAGCTTTCTTT
TRBV19	TRBD1	-	TRBJ2-5	CASSKGHRGETQYF	TGTGCCAGTAGTAAAGGGCACAGGGGAGAGACCCAGTACTTC
TRBV7-9	TRBD1	-	TRBJ2-7	CASSGQGVFEQYF	TGTGCCAGCAGCGGACAGGGGGTTTTCGAGCAGTACTTC
TRBV5-1	-	-	TRBJ2-2	CASSLPGTGNTGELFF	TGCGCCAGCAGCTTGCCCGGGACGGGGAACACCGGGGAGCTGTTTTTT
TRBV7-2	-	-	TRBJ2-2	CASSAAGELFF	TGTGCCAGCAGCGCCGCTGGGGAGCTGTTTTTT
TRBV19	TRBD1	-	TRBJ2-1	CASSRSTGQYNEQFF	TGTGCCAGTAGTCGTTCCACGGGACAGTACAATGAGCAGTTCTTC
TRBV2	-	-	TRBJ2-7	CASSADGAYEQYF	TGTGCCAGCAGTGCTGACGGGGCCTACGAGCAGTACTTC
TRBV5-1	TRBD2	-	TRBJ2-3	CASSLGTSVITDTQYF	TGCGCCAGCAGCTTGGGGACTAGCGTGATCACAGATACGCAGTATTTT
TRBV6-1	-	-	TRBJ2-3	CASSEMRDSSTDTQYF	TGTGCCAGCAGTGAGATGCGGGACAGCTCCACAGATACGCAGTATTTT
TRBV6-5	-	-	TRBJ2-5	CASSYRASEETQYF	TGTGCCAGCAGTTACCGCGCTAGCGAAGAGACCCAGTACTTC
TRBV5-1	-	-	TRBJ2-7	CASSLGLLPYEQYF	TGCGCCAGCAGCTTGGGACTCTTGCCCTACGAGCAGTACTTC
TRBV9	-	-	TRBJ2-3	CASSVGGAVSTDTQYF	TGTGCCAGCAGCGTAGGTGGAGCGGTAAGCACAGATACGCAGTATTTT
TRBV9	-	-	TRBJ2-6	CASSVLPAGVGANVLTF	TGTGCCAGCAGCGTACTACCAGCAGGGGTTGGGGCCAACGTCCTGACTTTC
TRBV4-3	TRBD1	-	TRBJ1-5	CASSQDLSGQLSNQPQHF	TGCGCCAGCAGCCAAGATCTTTCGGGACAGCTTAGCAATCAGCCCCAGCATTTT
TRBV9	TRBD1	-	TRBJ1-2	CASSPRQGSLGYTF	TGTGCCAGCAGCCCCAGACAGGGCAGTCTAGGGTACACCTTC
TRBV14	-	-	TRBJ2-1	CASSQGPVQYNEQFF	TGTGCCAGCAGCCAAGGGCCCGTACAATACAATGAGCAGTTCTTC
TRBV5-1	-	-	TRBJ2-2	CASSTGPLEELFF	TGCGCCAGCAGCACAGGTCCCCTGGAGGAGCTGTTTTTT
TRBV19	-	-	TRBJ1-2	CASGLSPIGYTF	TGTGCCAGTGGTCTCTCCCCGATAGGCTACACCTTC
TRBV19	TRBD2	-	TRBJ2-1	CASSMGLATRAIF	TGTGCCAGTAGTATGGGACTAGCGACGCGAGCGATCTTC
TRBV7-9	-	-	TRBJ2-3	CASSLGLGHHTSTDTQYF	TGTGCCAGCAGCTTAGGCTTAGGACATCATACTAGCACAGATACGCAGTATTTT
TRBV5-1	TRBD1	-	TRBJ1-1	CASSRDSLNTEAFF	TGCGCCAGCAGCCGGGACAGCCTGAACACTGAAGCTTTCTTT
TRBV7-2	-	-	TRBJ1-6	CASSQVGGNSPLHF	TGTGCCAGCAGCCAGGTCGGGGGTAATTCACCCCTCCACTTT
TRBV19	-	few	TRBJ1-2	CASSKGRSGYGYTF	TGTGCCAGTAGTAAAGGCAGAAGTGGCTATGGCTACACCTTC
TRBV7-9	-	-	TRBJ2-1	CASSPGSFNEQFF	TGTGCCAGCAGCCCGGGCAGCTTCAATGAGCAGTTCTTC
TRBV7-2	-	once	TRBJ2-7	CASTQGGEQYF	TGTGCCAGCACCCAGGGTGGCGAGCAGTACTTC
TRBV19	-	-	TRBJ1-2	CASSRAGSNYGYTF	TGTGCCAGTAGTAGGGCCGGTTCTAACTATGGCTACACCTTC
TRBV11-2	-	few	TRBJ1-5	CASSLVQNQPQHF	TGTGCCAGCAGCTTAGTCCAGAATCAGCCCCAGCATTTT
TRBV11-2	TRBD1	-	TRBJ1-5	CASSPTGGNQPQHF	TGTGCCAGCAGCCCGACAGGGGGCAATCAGCCCCAGCATTTT
TRBV21-1	-	-	TRBJ2-2	CASSKGVEREGQAGELFF	TGTGCCAGCAGCAAAGGGGTAGAGCGGGAGGGCCAAGCCGGGGAGCTGTTTTTT
TRBV7-2	TRBD2	-	TRBJ2-5	CASSLIAGVETQYF	TGTGCCAGCAGCTTAATAGCGGGAGTTGAGACCCAGTACTTC
TRBV30	-	-	TRBJ2-5	CAWSPGETQYF	TGTGCCTGGAGCCCCGGGGAGACCCAGTACTTC
TRBV28	-	-	TRBJ1-2	CASTLTGDYGYTF	TGTGCCAGCACCCTGACAGGTGACTATGGCTACACCTTC
TRBV6-6	-	-	TRBJ1-5	CASSYDGNSNQPQHF	TGTGCCAGCAGTTACGACGGTAATAGCAATCAGCCCCAGCATTTT
TRBV10-3	-	-	TRBJ1-6	CAIRTGTLNNSPLHF	TGTGCCATCAGGACCGGGACACTAAATAATTCACCCCTCCACTTT
TRBV6-1	TRBD1	few	TRBJ1-1	CASSEAKGIRGRGTEAFF	TGTGCCAGCAGTGAAGCGAAGGGAATTAGGGGGCGCGGTACTGAAGCTTTCTTT
TRBV6-1	-	once	TRBJ2-3	CASSIQEAGTGGQYF	TGTGCCAGCAGTATTCAAGAAGCCGGCACAGGAGGGCAGTATTTT
TRBV9	-	few	TRBJ1-1	CASSVAVNTEAFF	TGTGCCAGCAGCGTAGCAGTGAACACTGAAGCTTTCTTT
TRBV7-6	-	few	TRBJ1-4	CASSPSANEKLFF	TGTGCCAGCAGCCCCTCGGCTAATGAAAAACTGTTTTTT
TRBV7-8	TRBD2	-	TRBJ2-7	CASSLASLAGAYEQYF	TGTGCCAGCAGCTTAGCGTCTCTAGCGGGGGCCTACGAGCAGTACTTC
TRBV18	-	once	TRBJ1-1	CASSFTENTEAFF	TGTGCCAGCTCCTTCACAGAAAACACTGAAGCTTTCTTT
TRBV18	TRBD2	-	TRBJ2-1	CASSPPVAGGDNEQFF	TGTGCCAGCTCACCACCGGTGGCGGGAGGGGACAATGAGCAGTTCTTC
TRBV27	-	-	TRBJ2-5	CASSLTYKQETQYF	TGTGCCAGCAGTTTAACCTACAAACAAGAGACCCAGTACTTC
TRBV5-1	TRBD1	-	TRBJ1-2	CASSLTPTGVYGYTF	TGCGCCAGCAGCTTGACGCCGACAGGGGTCTATGGCTACACCTTC
TRBV21-1	-	-	TRBJ1-4	CASSKPILRQVNEKLFF	TGTGCCAGCAGCAAACCGATCCTTCGACAGGTTAATGAAAAACTGTTTTTT
TRBV5-8	TRBD1	-	TRBJ2-3	CASSSDRGRGDTQYF	TGTGCCAGCAGCTCGGACAGGGGCCGAGGAGATACGCAGTATTTT
TRBV6-6	TRBD2	-	TRBJ2-2	CASRSPGLAGELFF	TGTGCCAGCAGATCCCCGGGACTAGCCGGGGAGCTGTTTTTT
TRBV5-1	-	once	TRBJ1-1	CASSLAGGATEAFF	TGCGCCAGCAGCTTGGCCGGGGGGGCGACTGAAGCTTTCTTT
TRBV5-4	TRBD2	-	TRBJ2-3	CASSPPTSGKPDTQYF	TGTGCCAGCAGCCCGCCGACTAGCGGGAAACCAGATACGCAGTATTTT
TRBV5-1	-	-	TRBJ2-5	CASSKGVGETQYF	TGCGCCAGCAGCAAAGGAGTGGGGGAGACCCAGTACTTC
TRBV11-1	-	-	TRBJ1-1	CASSSGRSGLTEAFF	TGTGCCAGCAGCTCGGGACGCTCGGGGCTCACTGAAGCTTTCTTT
TRBV5-4	-	-	TRBJ1-1	CASSLAPSRDEAFF	TGTGCCAGCAGCTTGGCACCGAGCCGAGATGAAGCTTTCTTT